These 22 T cell receptor beta chains were sequenced from one sample in a study of blood T cells in healthy people across ages (dated by TCRdb to between 2014 and 2017). Library preparation employed 5' RACE. Sequencing instrument: Illumina HiSeq 2500. A second PCR of roughly 7 to 11 cycles was performed with a sample-barcoded 5' primer and a J-beta primer mix. Using fastp at Q25 and MiXCR, TCRdb reprocessed the public reads and kept productive beta chains. CDR3 protein duplicates are merged, each entry listing the most common genes and DNA. The sample has approximately 600,000 distinct CDR3 sequences on record, approximately 50% of them singletons. The ten largest clones take up roughly 34% of the sample. Sequenced: blood. The receptors stem from a man in his sixties in good health.

The V call is TRBV10-3, the J call TRBJ1-5, with D unclear. V dropped 10 bases and J dropped 4 bases, with 17 bases sitting between them. This CDR3 has 14 residues. The germline V gene encodes CDR1 ENHRY and CDR2 SYGVKD. Written as DNA, the CDR3 is TGTGCCACCCAAGAAGATCCAGGAAATCAGCCCCAGCATTTT. Translation: CATQEDPGNQPQHF.

The chain links TRBV5-1 to TRBJ2-7; 9 nucleotides match TRBD1. The germline gives CDR1 SGHRS, CDR2 YFSETQ. V lost 0 bases, J lost 2 bases, and 6 bases stayed unmatched. The CDR3 spans 16 residues. CDR3 DNA: TGCGCCAGCAGCTTGGCCCTGGGACAGGGAACCTACGAGCAGTACTTC. Its protein is CASSLALGQGTYEQYF.

This clonotype was observed a few times. The CDR3 is CATSFSSGTGSRYEQYF. The DNA for the CDR3 is TGTGCCACCAGTTTCAGCTCCGGGACAGGGTCTCGCTACGAGCAGTACTTC. This sequence joins TRBV24-1 and TRBJ2-7, with TRBD1 matching 9 bases. The germline V gene encodes CDR1 KGHDR and CDR2 SFDVKD. The CDR3 is 17 residues long. V dropped 6 bases and J dropped 3; count of bases not matched to a gene: 14.

The J gene is TRBJ1-2, the V gene TRBV20-1; 9 bases align to TRBD1. The CDR3 is 12 amino acids. Germline V gene lookup returns CDR1 DFQATT and CDR2 SNEGSKA (reference sequence). Germline trimming cut 6 bases from V and 7 bases from J; bases unmatched to any gene: 6. CDR3 loop: CSAKTGGAGYTF. In DNA form, the CDR3 reads TGCAGTGCAAAAACAGGGGGCGCTGGCTACACCTTC.

The chain combines TRBV20-1 with TRBJ1-2; D is unresolved. V dropped 3 bases and J dropped 6 bases, with 8 bases sitting between them. The CDR3 sequence is 11 residues long. The germline V gene has CDR1 DFQATT and CDR2 SNEGSKA (reference sequence). The CDR3 bases are TGCAGTGCTAGTCCCCCAGATGGCTACACCTTC. It yields the protein CSASPPDGYTF.

The V call is TRBV20-1, the J call TRBJ1-1; TRBD1 aligns across 9 bases. Germline V gives CDR1 DFQATT, CDR2 SNEGSKA (reference sequence). V gave up 3 bases and J gave up 4 bases; unmatched junction bases: 9. This CDR3 spans 15 amino acids. In nucleotides, the CDR3 is TGCAGTGCTAGGCCCGGACAGGGGAGCCGCACTGAAGCTTTCTTT. It translates to CSARPGQGSRTEAFF.

The CDR3 coding sequence is TGTGCCAGCAAAATAAGCGGGTCCGTTCGTGATACGCAGTATTTT. Translating it yields CASKISGSVRDTQYF. V and J are TRBV12-3 or TRBV12-4 and TRBJ2-3; TRBD2 might be the D (6 bases). The CDR3 sequence is 15 residues long. V was cut by 7 bases and J by 6 bases, with 20 bases left in between.

This clonotype has just a few counts. The chain joins TRBV2 to TRBJ2-1; 8 bases line up with TRBD2. V gave up 8 bases and J gave up 7 bases; unmatched junction bases: 13. Germline lookup yields CDR1 SNHLY and CDR2 FYNNEI. There are 15 residues in the CDR3. The DNA for the CDR3 is TGTGCCAGCGGGAGGAGCCTAGCGGGCCCTAATGAGCAGTTCTTC. Its protein is CASGRSLAGPNEQFF. Full variable domain (missing parts from reference TRBV2 and TRBJ2-1): EPEVTQTPSHQVTQMGQEVILRCVPISNHLYFYWYRQILGQKVEFLVSFYNNEISEKSEIFDDQFSVERPDGSNFTLKIRSTKLEDSAMYFCASGRSLAGPNEQFFGPGTRLTVL.

The chain joins TRBV10-3 to TRBJ2-5; 7 bases line up with TRBD1. Germline CDR1 reads ENHRY; CDR2 reads SYGVKD. V was clipped by 6 bases and J by 3 bases; unmatched bases: 10. CDR3 length: 15 residues. The CDR3 DNA sequence: TGTGCCATCAGCCGGGACAGCGCACCGAAAGAGACCCAGTACTTC. Translated, it gives CAISRDSAPKETQYF.

This clonotype occurred once. The chain carries TRBV4-2 and TRBJ2-5; 7 positions match TRBD2. J was trimmed by 4 bases and V by 0 bases; bases with no gene match: 5. The CDR3 runs to 15 residues. Germline lookup yields CDR1 LGHNA and CDR2 YNFKEQ. CDR3: CASSQEVTGGETQYF. The CDR3 DNA reads as TGTGCCAGCAGCCAAGAAGTCACGGGGGGAGAGACCCAGTACTTC.

This chain links TRBV21-1 with TRBJ2-5; whether TRBD1, the table's D call, matches the DNA was not checked. TRBV21-1 is a pseudogene segment. The CDR3 loop spans 16 amino acids. The CDR3 loop is CASSKEGRRGSETQYF. CDR3 DNA: TGTGCCAGCAGCAAAGAGGGCCGCAGGGGGTCGGAGACCCAGTACTTC.

This chain links TRBV2 with TRBJ1-6; perhaps TRBD1 as D (5 bases). Germline CDR1 and CDR2: SNHLY and FYNNEI. CDR3 length equals 15 residues. V was cut by 6 bases and J by 6 bases, with 15 bases left in between. The CDR3 reads CASREGLIFNSPLHF. CDR3 nucleotides: TGTGCCAGCAGGGAGGGACTTATATTTAATTCACCCCTCCACTTT.

CDR3 protein: CSVEGLAGGTDTQYF. CDR3 bases: TGCAGCGTTGAAGGTCTAGCGGGGGGCACAGATACGCAGTATTTT. This chain joins TRBV29-1 and TRBJ2-3; 10 nucleotides line up with TRBD2. The CDR3 covers 15 residues. Germline-derived CDR1 and CDR2 are SQVTM and ANQGSEA. After removal of 1 base from V and 1 base from J, the junction contained 2 bases not matched to a gene.

The chain employs TRBV12-3 or TRBV12-4 and TRBJ2-7, with D possibly being TRBD1 (6 bases). Trimming took off 7 bases at V and 7 bases at J, with 23 bases between the two ends. This CDR3 contains 15 residues. CDR3 sequence: CASNSGGGGNNEQYF. In DNA, the CDR3 is TGTGCCAGCAACTCTGGGGGCGGTGGCAACAATGAGCAGTACTTC.

This rearrangement joins TRBV7-2 to TRBJ2-1, with D perhaps TRBD2 (5 bases). CDR1 and CDR2 (germline): SGHTA, FQGNSA. The ends were cut back, 5 bases at V and 2 bases at J, with 16 bases in the middle. The CDR3 has 16 amino acids. CDR3 DNA: TGTGCCAGCAGCCCTAGCTCGACCGACCCCTACAATGAGCAGTTCTTC. Amino acid sequence: CASSPSSTDPYNEQFF.

The table lists this clonotype with a count of one. This chain links TRBV7-2 with TRBJ2-1; a possible D gene is TRBD2 (6 bases). Germline assignment: CDR1 SGHTA and CDR2 FQGNSA. Trimming cost V 5 bases and J 1 base, with 12 bases left between them. CDR3 size: 15 residues. CDR3 coding DNA: TGTGCCAGCAGCCAATACGCGGGGTCCTACAATGAGCAGTTCTTC. Protein: CASSQYAGSYNEQFF.

About this clonotype itself: One junction end does not reproduce the germline sequence, and a read error may be involved. The V gene is TRBV20-1, the J gene TRBJ2-4; 10 nucleotides match TRBD1. The CDR3 totals 13 residues. Germline V gene sequence: CDR1 DFQATT, CDR2 SNEGSKA (reference sequence). The CDR3, as DNA: TGCGGTGCTAGGGACTCGACAGGGGGCCACGGGTACTTC. Its protein product is CGARDSTGGHGYF.

The chain has TRBV6-6 and TRBJ2-5; the D is unclear. The CDR3 is 14 amino acids. Germline V lookup: CDR1 MNHNY, CDR2 SVGAGI (reference sequence). Trimming shortened V by 2 bases and J by 5 bases, and 12 bases separated the two germline ends. CDR3 sequence: CASSYGEPGETQYF. The CDR3 nucleotides are TGTGCCAGCAGTTACGGGGAACCTGGGGAGACCCAGTACTTC.

This clonotype came up a few times. This sequence joins TRBV6-5 and TRBJ2-7; D could derive from TRBD1 or TRBD2 (5 bases each). Trimming shortened V by 6 bases and J by 4 bases, and 13 bases separated the two germline ends. Germline V gene sequence: CDR1 MNHEY, CDR2 SVGAGI. The CDR3 length is 13 residues. The CDR3 spells CASSRDGAYEQYF. The DNA for the CDR3 is TGTGCCAGCAGCCGGGACGGAGCATACGAGCAGTACTTC.

CDR3 sequence: CASRLGEEVGKLFF. DNA for the CDR3: TGCGCCAGCAGACTGGGCGAGGAAGTTGGAAAACTGTTTTTT. The chain uses TRBV5-1 and TRBJ1-4; D not resolved. The CDR3 consists of 14 residues. Germline V CDR1 and CDR2: SGHRS, YFSETQ. Trimming left V 5 bases short and J 10 bases short, with 18 bases between. The full variable domain, completed using reference TRBV5-1 and TRBJ1-4, is KAGVTQTPRYLIKTRGQQVTLSCSPISGHRSVSWYQQTPGQGLQFLFEYFSETQRNKGNFPGRFSGRQFSNSRSEMNVSTLELGDSALYLCASRLGEEVGKLFFGSGTQLSVL.

The chain has TRBV7-7 and TRBJ1-1; the D is unclear. Trimming cost V 6 bases and J 1 base, with 9 bases left between them. The CDR3 is 13 amino acids. Per germline, CDR1 SSHAT and CDR2 FNYEAQ (reference sequence). The CDR3: CASRYGRNTEAFF. CDR3 nucleotide sequence: TGTGCCAGCAGGTACGGTCGGAACACTGAAGCTTTCTTT.

The chain joins TRBV5-1 to TRBJ1-2; the match to TRBD1 covers 7 bases. J was trimmed by 6 bases and V by 4 bases; bases with no gene match: 6. The CDR3 loop spans 13 amino acids. Germline loops: CDR1 SGHRS, CDR2 YFSETQ. CDR3 region: CASSPGGGNGYTF. For the CDR3, the DNA is TGCGCCAGCAGCCCAGGGGGAGGAAATGGCTACACCTTC.